A single sample is the source of the 19 T cell receptor beta chains below, sequenced in a study of blood T cell repertoires in COVID-19. The method was immunoSEQ multiplex PCR; TCRdb's version includes in-frame clones alone and lacks a portion of them. The sample records about 16,000 clones, 85% to 95% being singletons. The material sequenced was peripheral blood. The source of these receptors is a human donor with active COVID-19. The donor label of this sample is uncertain.

CDR3 amino acids: CAWRARTDYSTDTQYF. The CDR3 region has the DNA TGTGCCTGGAGAGCCCGAACAGATTATAGCACAGATACGCAGTATTTT. The chain is built from TRBV30 and TRBJ2-3; D is undetermined. The V gene lost 3 bases and the J gene lost 0 bases, with 16 bases spanning the gap. The CDR3 has 16 amino acids. Germline assignment: CDR1 GTSNPN and CDR2 SVGIG (reference sequence).

CDR3 amino acids: CASSTLGQGAIGYTF. CDR3 nucleotide sequence: TGTGCCAGCAGTACCCTCGGACAGGGGGCAATAGGCTACACCTTC. J is TRBJ1-2 and V is TRBV28, with TRBD1 matching over 11 bases. In germline, CDR1 is MDHEN, CDR2 SYDVKM. The CDR3 consists of 15 residues. Trimming at V came to 5 bases and at J to 8 bases, leaving 10 bases not matched to a gene.

CDR3 protein: CASSPTYRSNEQFF. Here the CDR3 DNA reads TGTGCCAGCAGCCCAACGTACAGGTCCAATGAGCAGTTCTTC. The chain recombines TRBV6-5 with TRBJ2-1; D perhaps matches TRBD1 (5 bases). The CDR3 is 14 residues long. The germline gives CDR1 MNHEY, CDR2 SVGAGI. Trimming took 6 bases from V and 6 from J, leaving 15 bases between them.

This chain links TRBV6-6 with TRBJ2-7; 10 bases are shared with TRBD1. V trimming: 6 bases; J trimming: 1 base; junction bases outside the gene matches: 3. Germline CDR1 is MNHNY and CDR2 is SVGAGI (reference sequence). This CDR3 contains 14 residues. The CDR3 sequence is CASSPGQGSYEQYF. CDR3 in DNA: TGTGCCAGCAGCCCGGGACAGGGGTCCTACGAGCAGTACTTC.

In nucleotides, the CDR3 is TGTGCCAACTGGTACACAGATACGCAGTATTTT. It codes for CANWYTDTQYF. The chain couples TRBV19 to TRBJ2-3; D unresolved. V dropped 10 bases and J dropped 2 bases, with 7 bases sitting between them. The CDR3 spans 11 residues. Germline CDR1 reads LNHDA; CDR2 reads SQIVND (reference sequence).

The rearrangement joins TRBV20-1 to TRBJ1-5; 8 bases fit TRBD1. From germline, CDR1 is DFQATT and CDR2 SNEGSKA (reference sequence). The CDR3 has 15 amino acids. Germline trimming cut 3 bases from V and 6 bases from J; bases unmatched to any gene: 10. This chain's CDR3 is CSASARGQGGQPQHF. CDR3 in DNA: TGCAGTGCTAGTGCCAGAGGACAGGGAGGTCAGCCCCAGCATTTT.

This chain joins TRBV11-2 and TRBJ2-4; the D gene is possibly TRBD2 (6 bases). V was shortened by 4 bases and J by 9 bases, with 19 bases between the two germline ends. In germline, CDR1 is SGHAT, CDR2 FQNNGV. The CDR3 loop spans 15 amino acids. CDR3 amino acids: CASSSIRGGVAIQYF. CDR3 DNA sequence: TGTGCCAGCAGCTCCATAAGGGGAGGCGTCGCCATTCAGTACTTC. Supplemented by reference TRBV11-2 and TRBJ2-4, the full variable domain reads EAGVAQSPRYKIIEKRQSVAFWCNPISGHATLYWYQQILGQGPKLLIQFQNNGVVDDSQLPKDRFSAERLKGVDSTLKIQPAKLEDSAVYLCASSSIRGGVAIQYFGAGTRLSVL.

This CDR3 reads CASSQQRASTDTQYF. The CDR3 nucleotides read TGTGCCAGCTCACAACAGCGGGCTAGCACAGATACGCAGTATTTT. This chain joins TRBV18 and TRBJ2-3, with a possible D match to TRBD2 (6 bases). CDR1 is KGHSH, CDR2 LQKENI, per germline. The V end was cut by 4 bases, the J end by 0 bases, with 11 bases between. The length of the CDR3 is 15 residues.

The chain joins TRBV5-4 to TRBJ2-3; the match to TRBD2 covers 9 bases. V gave up 5 bases and J gave up 3 bases; unmatched junction bases: 1. This CDR3 comprises 13 residues. CDR1 and CDR2 (germline): SGHNT, YYREEE (reference sequence). The CDR3 coding sequence is TGTGCCAGCAGGGCGGGAGGGACAGATACGCAGTATTTT. This sequence encodes CASRAGGTDTQYF. Together with reference TRBV5-4 and TRBJ2-3, the CDR3 gives the full variable domain: ETGVTQSPTHLIKTRGQQVTLRCSSQSGHNTVSWYQQALGQGPQFIFQYYREEENGRGNFPPRFSGLQFPNYSSELNVNALELDDSALYLCASRAGGTDTQYFGPGTRLTVL.

The table lists this clone with a count of one. The V and J genes are TRBV19 and TRBJ1-2; TRBD1 might be the D (6 bases). Germline V gene sequence: CDR1 LNHDA, CDR2 SQIVND (reference sequence). Trimming pared 5 bases from V and 7 bases from J, leaving 14 bases between. This CDR3 has 13 amino acids. The CDR3 sequence: CASSPNRVGGYTF. The DNA of the CDR3 is TGTGCCAGTAGTCCAAACAGGGTCGGTGGCTACACCTTC.

CDR3 loop: CASSPMREWAGGEQFF. CDR3 bases: TGTGCCAGCTCACCGATGCGGGAGTGGGCTGGGGGTGAGCAGTTCTTC. The chain employs TRBV18 and TRBJ2-1; the match to TRBD2 covers 7 bases. The CDR3 is made up of 16 amino acids. Germline V gene lookup returns CDR1 KGHSH and CDR2 LQKENI. J lost 9 bases, V lost 3 bases, and 14 bases had no gene match.

This clone was observed a single time. The V and J genes are TRBV7-8 and TRBJ2-2; 10 bases line up with TRBD1. V trimming: 4 bases; J trimming: 7 bases; junction bases outside the gene matches: 9. This CDR3 has 16 residues. Germline CDR1 is SGHVS and CDR2 is FQNEAQ. CDR3 residues: CASSSRGTGVGGELFF. As DNA, the CDR3 is TGTGCCAGCAGCTCTAGGGGGACAGGGGTTGGCGGGGAGCTGTTTTTT.

V and J are TRBV2 and TRBJ1-5; 10 bases fit TRBD1. From germline, CDR1 is SNHLY and CDR2 FYNNEI. V lost 4 bases and J lost 1; bases outside the gene matches: 1. The length of the CDR3 is 15 residues. The CDR3 reads CASSGDRGSNQPQHF. CDR3 bases: TGTGCCAGCAGTGGGGACAGGGGAAGCAATCAGCCCCAGCATTTT.

The genes are TRBV4-1 and TRBJ1-1; unclear D gene. V lost 0 bases and J lost 1, with 12 bases in between. Germline lookup yields CDR1 MGHRA and CDR2 YSYEKL. The CDR3 runs to 16 residues. The CDR3 DNA is TGCGCCAGCAGCCAAGATTTCCCCCCGGGGAACACTGAAGCTTTCTTT. This encodes CASSQDFPPGNTEAFF.

The rearrangement uses TRBV6-5 and TRBJ1-1; 11 bases align to TRBD1. The junction had 6 bases not matched to a gene; V was cut back by 5 bases and J by 7 bases. The germline V gene encodes CDR1 MNHEY and CDR2 SVGAGI. The CDR3 contains 14 residues. The CDR3 region has the DNA TGTGCCAGCAGTCGGACAGGGGGCATAGGTGAAGCTTTCTTT. Its protein is CASSRTGGIGEAFF.

The chain recombines TRBV29-1 with TRBJ1-1, with D possibly TRBD1 on 5 matching bases. The germline V gene encodes CDR1 SQVTM and CDR2 ANQGSEA. The CDR3 totals 14 residues. V was pared by 4 bases and J by 4 bases, with 16 bases between. CDR3: CSVAGGSGSTEAFF. For the CDR3, the DNA is TGCAGCGTTGCGGGGGGATCGGGGAGCACTGAAGCTTTCTTT.

The genes are TRBV9 and TRBJ2-1; 10 nucleotides line up with TRBD2. The V and J ends lost 2 bases and 0 bases, in that order; junction bases with no gene match: 17. Germline V lookup: CDR1 SGDLS, CDR2 YYNGEE. The CDR3 covers 21 residues. This chain's CDR3 is CASSVRPHPAGGQGSYNEQFF. DNA of the CDR3: TGTGCCAGCAGCGTTAGACCCCATCCAGCGGGAGGGCAGGGCTCCTACAATGAGCAGTTCTTC. The variable domain in full, completed from reference TRBV9 and TRBJ2-1, reads DSGVTQTPKHLITATGQRVTLRCSPRSGDLSVYWYQQSLDQGLQFLIQYYNGEERAKGNILERFSAQQFPDLHSELNLSSLELGDSALYFCASSVRPHPAGGQGSYNEQFFGPGTRLTVL.

This clone was observed a single time. The chain employs TRBV4-1 and TRBJ2-3; TRBD2 matches 13 bases. Germline V gives CDR1 MGHRA, CDR2 YSYEKL. The CDR3 sequence is 16 residues long. The ends lost 4 bases at V and 5 bases at J; junction bases unmatched: 6. CDR3 nucleotides: TGCGCCAGCAGCCGAAGTGGGACTAGCGGGGTAGATACGCAGTATTTT. Translated: CASSRSGTSGVDTQYF.

This chain joins TRBV29-1 and TRBJ2-3, with a possible D match to TRBD1 (6 bases). The CDR3 sequence is 15 residues long. V lost 6 bases and J 3 bases, leaving 19 bases between the germline ends. Germline V lookup: CDR1 SQVTM, CDR2 ANQGSEA. The CDR3 loop is CSVEISDRPTDTQYF. The DNA of the CDR3 is TGCAGCGTCGAGATATCGGACAGACCGACAGATACGCAGTATTTT.